This T cell receptor beta chain is drawn from a study of blood T cells in healthy people across ages. General observations from the study: While age rose, TCR beta diversity per million T cells dropped in a roughly linear way. Long-lived donors exceeded aged donors in naive CD4+ cells and diversity.

Trimming removed 2 bases at V and 3 bases at J, with 10 bases between. CDR1 and CDR2 (germline): MNHNY, SVGAGI (reference sequence). CDR3 size: 14 residues. Of note for this clonotype: The antigen remains undetermined.

A second PCR, run for about 6 to 11 cycles, used a sample-barcoded 5' primer plus a J-beta primer mix. Each of the cDNA molecules was tagged by a template-switch adaptor with 12 random nucleotides. TCRdb reprocessed the 5' RACE reads with MiXCR, giving one entry per CDR3 protein. Seen here are fewer than 1,200,000 distinct CDR3 sequences, 25% observed once, and the top ten hold around 0.75%. The sample was also linked to a second study, of T cells of mothers and their children. This second study notes: Donation was provided by three healthy Caucasian mothers along with their six children.

The sequencing sample was made of blood. The receptor's source is a girl aged 2-15 years in good health. The V call is TRBV6-6, the J call TRBJ2-5, with D maybe TRBD2 (6 bases). The CDR3 sequence: CASSYRGLEETQYF. CDR3 DNA: TGTGCCAGCAGTTACCGGGGACTTGAAGAGACCCAGTACTTC.